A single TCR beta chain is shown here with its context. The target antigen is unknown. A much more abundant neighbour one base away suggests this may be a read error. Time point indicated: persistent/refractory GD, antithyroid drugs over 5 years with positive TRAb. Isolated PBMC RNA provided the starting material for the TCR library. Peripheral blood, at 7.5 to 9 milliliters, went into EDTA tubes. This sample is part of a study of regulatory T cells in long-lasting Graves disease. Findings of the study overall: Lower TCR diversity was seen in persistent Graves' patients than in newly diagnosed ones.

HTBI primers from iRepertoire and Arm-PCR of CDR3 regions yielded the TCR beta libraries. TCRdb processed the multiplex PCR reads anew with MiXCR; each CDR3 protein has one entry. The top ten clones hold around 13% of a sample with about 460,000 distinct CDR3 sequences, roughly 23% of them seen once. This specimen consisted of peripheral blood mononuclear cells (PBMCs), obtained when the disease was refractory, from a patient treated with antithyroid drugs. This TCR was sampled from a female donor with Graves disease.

CDR3 coding DNA: TGTGCCAGCAGTTTAATCACGACAGGGATGAGCACCGGGGAGCTGTTTTTT. Its translation: CASSLITTGMSTGELFF. The chain joins TRBV28 to TRBJ2-2; TRBD1 agrees at 7 bases. The germline V gene encodes CDR1 MDHEN and CDR2 SYDVKM. V dropped 2 bases and J dropped 4; count of bases not matched to a gene: 10. This CDR3 has 17 amino acids.